This T cell receptor beta chain appears in the sequencing data of a study of T cell repertoires in cytomegalovirus infection. V lost 2 bases and J 2 bases, leaving 13 bases between the germline ends. Germline CDR1 and CDR2: SGHDN and FVKESK. The CDR3 is made up of 16 amino acids. TCRdb called the reads again in MiXCR, with one record for every CDR3 protein. The sample records under 800,000 distinct CDR3 sequences, about 24% being singletons. J is TRBJ2-4 and V is TRBV14; TRBD2 is a possible D gene (7 bases). This clonotype was sampled from a human donor in good health (CMV status not recorded). Some clones in this sample may be carry-over from other donors' samples. The sequenced material came from CD8+ T cells from PBMCs. CDR3: CASSQRRGATKNIQYF. In DNA, the CDR3 is TGTGCCAGCAGCCAACGACGGGGGGCAACCAAAAACATTCAGTACTTC.